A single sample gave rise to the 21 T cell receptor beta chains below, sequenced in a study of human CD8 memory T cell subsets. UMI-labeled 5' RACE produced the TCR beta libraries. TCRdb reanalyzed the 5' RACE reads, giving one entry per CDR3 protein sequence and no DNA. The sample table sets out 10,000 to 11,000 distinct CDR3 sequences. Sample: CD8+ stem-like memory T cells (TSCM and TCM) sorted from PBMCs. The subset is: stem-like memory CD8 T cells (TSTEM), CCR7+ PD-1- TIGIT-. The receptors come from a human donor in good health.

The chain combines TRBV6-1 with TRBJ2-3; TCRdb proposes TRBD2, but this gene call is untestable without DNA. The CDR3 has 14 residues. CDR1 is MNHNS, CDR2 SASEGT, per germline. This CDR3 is CASSELGGIDTQYF.

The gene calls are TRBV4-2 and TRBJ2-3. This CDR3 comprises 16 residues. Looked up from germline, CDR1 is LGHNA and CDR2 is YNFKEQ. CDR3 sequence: CASSQDGGSSTDTQYF.

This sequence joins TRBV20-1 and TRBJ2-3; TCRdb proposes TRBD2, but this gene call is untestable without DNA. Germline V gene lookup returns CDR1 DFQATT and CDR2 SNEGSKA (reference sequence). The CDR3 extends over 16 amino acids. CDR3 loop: CSALGTSGRAPDTQYF.

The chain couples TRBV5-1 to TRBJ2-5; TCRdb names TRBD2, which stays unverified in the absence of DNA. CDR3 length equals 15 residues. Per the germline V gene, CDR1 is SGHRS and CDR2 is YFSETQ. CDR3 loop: CASSIGLDRQETQYF. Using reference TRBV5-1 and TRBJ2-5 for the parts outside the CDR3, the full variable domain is KAGVTQTPRYLIKTRGQQVTLSCSPISGHRSVSWYQQTPGQGLQFLFEYFSETQRNKGNFPGRFSGRQFSNSRSEMNVSTLELGDSALYLCASSIGLDRQETQYFGPGTRLLVL.

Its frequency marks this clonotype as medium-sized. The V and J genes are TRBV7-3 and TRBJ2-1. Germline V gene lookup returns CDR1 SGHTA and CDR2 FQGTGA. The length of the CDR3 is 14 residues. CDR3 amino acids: CASSLGSSYNEQFF.

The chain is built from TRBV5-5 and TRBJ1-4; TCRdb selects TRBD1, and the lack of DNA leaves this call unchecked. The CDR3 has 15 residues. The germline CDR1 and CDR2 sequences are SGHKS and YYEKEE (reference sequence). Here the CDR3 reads CASSLGGRSNEKLFF.

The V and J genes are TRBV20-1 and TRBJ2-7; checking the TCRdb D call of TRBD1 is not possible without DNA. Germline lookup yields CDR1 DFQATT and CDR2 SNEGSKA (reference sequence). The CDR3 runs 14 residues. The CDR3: CSASELGTAYEQYF.

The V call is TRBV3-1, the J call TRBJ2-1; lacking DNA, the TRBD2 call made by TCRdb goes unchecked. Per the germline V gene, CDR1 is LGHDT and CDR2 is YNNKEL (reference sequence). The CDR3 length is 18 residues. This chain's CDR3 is CASSQAGTSGEPSDEQFF.

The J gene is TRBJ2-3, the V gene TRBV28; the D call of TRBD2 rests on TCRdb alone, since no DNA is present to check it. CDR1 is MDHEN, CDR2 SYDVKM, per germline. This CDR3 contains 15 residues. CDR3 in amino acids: CASSFSSASTDTQYF.

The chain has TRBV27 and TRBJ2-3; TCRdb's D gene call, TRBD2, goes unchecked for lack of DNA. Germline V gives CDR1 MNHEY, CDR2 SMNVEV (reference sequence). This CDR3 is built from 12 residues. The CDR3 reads CAGPSTTDTQYF.

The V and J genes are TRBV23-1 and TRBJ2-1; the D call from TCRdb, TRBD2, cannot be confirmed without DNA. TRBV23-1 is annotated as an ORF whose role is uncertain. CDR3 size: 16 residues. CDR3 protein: CASSQGVVGRFNEQFF.

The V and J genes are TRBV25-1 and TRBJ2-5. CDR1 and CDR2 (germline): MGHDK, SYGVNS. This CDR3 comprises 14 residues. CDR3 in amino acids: CASSDGINQETQYF.

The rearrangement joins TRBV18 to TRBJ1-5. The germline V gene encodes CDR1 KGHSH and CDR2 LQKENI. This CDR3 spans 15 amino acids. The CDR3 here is CASSLFGEINQPQHF.

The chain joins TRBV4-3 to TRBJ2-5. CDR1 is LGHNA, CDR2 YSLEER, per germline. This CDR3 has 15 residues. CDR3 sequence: CASSQDLGVPQTQYF.

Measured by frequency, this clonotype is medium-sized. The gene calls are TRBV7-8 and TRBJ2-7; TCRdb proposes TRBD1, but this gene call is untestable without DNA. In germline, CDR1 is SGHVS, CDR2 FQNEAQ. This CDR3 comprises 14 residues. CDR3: CASSYSGTAYEQYF.

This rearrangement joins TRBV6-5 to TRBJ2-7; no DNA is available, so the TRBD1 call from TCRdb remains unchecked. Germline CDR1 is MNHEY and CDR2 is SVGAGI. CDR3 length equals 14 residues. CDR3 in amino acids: CASQPGPQSHEQYF.

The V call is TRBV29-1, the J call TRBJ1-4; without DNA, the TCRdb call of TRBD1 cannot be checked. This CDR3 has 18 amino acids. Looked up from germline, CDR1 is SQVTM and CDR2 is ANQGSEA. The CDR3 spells CSVVIRDQGDATNEKLFF.

The CDR3 protein is CASSYSIGVGDLLNTEAFF. The chain uses TRBV6-6 and TRBJ1-1. CDR3 size: 19 residues. Germline CDR1 and CDR2: MNHNY and SVGAGI (reference sequence).

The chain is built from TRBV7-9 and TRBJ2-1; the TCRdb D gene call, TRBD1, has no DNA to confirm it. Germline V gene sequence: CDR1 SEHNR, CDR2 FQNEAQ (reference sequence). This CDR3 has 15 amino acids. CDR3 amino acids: CASSLVQGAKNEQFF. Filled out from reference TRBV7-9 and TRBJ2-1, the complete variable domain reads DTGVSQNPRHKITKRGQNVTFRCDPISEHNRLYWYRQTLGQGPEFLTYFQNEAQLEKSRLLSDRFSAERPKGSFSTLEIQRTEQGDSAMYLCASSLVQGAKNEQFFGPGTRLTVL.

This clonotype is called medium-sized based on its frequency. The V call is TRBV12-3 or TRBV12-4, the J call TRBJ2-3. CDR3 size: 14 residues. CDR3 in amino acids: CASSLAHFSDTQYF.

The CDR3 sequence: CAISAEENTGELFF. V gene TRBV10-3 combines with J gene TRBJ2-2. Germline CDR1 ENHRY, CDR2 SYGVKD. This CDR3 comprises 14 residues.